Presented here are 20 T cell receptor beta chains from one specimen sequenced in a study of synovial regulatory T cells in juvenile arthritis. Study observations and caveats: Blood Treg cells that were inflammation-associated showed lower TCR diversity than other blood Treg cells.

The method was immunoSEQ multiplex PCR; TCRdb's version includes in-frame clones alone and lacks a portion of them. This repertoire includes roughly 9,900 clones. Their target antigens are unknown. Material for sequencing was Treg cells from blood. Subset defined: HLA-DR+ inflammation-associated blood Treg cells. The source of these receptors is a donor younger than 30 with juvenile idiopathic arthritis.

The V call is TRBV6-1, the J call TRBJ1-5. CDR1 is MNHNS, CDR2 SASEGT, per germline. The CDR3 sequence is 15 residues long. Only the protein is on record. The CDR3 loop reads CASSEGWGGNQPQHF.

J is TRBJ1-5 and V is TRBV30; without DNA, the TCRdb call of TRBD1 cannot be checked. Germline CDR1 GTSNPN, CDR2 SVGIG (reference sequence). CDR3 length: 14 amino acids. No DNA is recorded. CDR3 region: CAWAGRYSNQPQHF.

V and J are TRBV5-1 and TRBJ2-5; no DNA is available, so the TRBD1 call from TCRdb remains unchecked. Germline V gene lookup returns CDR1 SGHRS and CDR2 YFSETQ. This CDR3 spans 13 amino acids. No DNA has been recorded. The CDR3 sequence is CASRPGGRETQYF.

V and J are TRBV9 and TRBJ2-1; TCRdb's D gene call, TRBD2, goes unchecked for lack of DNA. The germline V gene encodes CDR1 SGDLS and CDR2 YYNGEE. The length of the CDR3 is 16 residues. A DNA sequence was not provided. The CDR3 spells CASSPLLASSYNEQFF. The whole variable domain, remainder taken from reference TRBV9 and TRBJ2-1, is DSGVTQTPKHLITATGQRVTLRCSPRSGDLSVYWYQQSLDQGLQFLIQYYNGEERAKGNILERFSAQQFPDLHSELNLSSLELGDSALYFCASSPLLASSYNEQFFGPGTRLTVL.

The chain couples TRBV7-9 to TRBJ1-1; no DNA is available, so the TRBD1 call from TCRdb remains unchecked. Germline loops: CDR1 SEHNR, CDR2 FQNEAQ (reference sequence). This CDR3 has 18 residues. No DNA sequence was recorded. This CDR3 reads CASSLNRRTGGDNTEAFF.

This clone counts as medium-sized by frequency. The chain recombines TRBV6-6 with TRBJ1-1. This CDR3 is 13 amino acids long. DNA is not recorded here. Germline assignment: CDR1 MNHNY and CDR2 SVGAGI (reference sequence). CDR3 in amino acids: CASSYAPNTEAFF.

This chain joins TRBV5-6 and TRBJ1-4. Germline-derived CDR1 and CDR2 are SGHDT and YYEEEE. CDR3 size: 13 residues. The DNA sequence is not available. Here the CDR3 reads CASNSGTAEKLFF.

The chain uses TRBV10-2 and TRBJ2-6. The CDR3 has 14 amino acids. Only the protein is available. CDR1 WSHSY and CDR2 SAAADI come from the germline V gene. CDR3 sequence: CASTRGSGANVLTF.

V and J are TRBV9 and TRBJ2-5; the TCRdb D gene call, TRBD1, has no DNA to confirm it. The germline gives CDR1 SGDLS, CDR2 YYNGEE. This CDR3 has 13 residues. Only the protein is available. The CDR3 here is CASSAQGRETQYF.

The chain has TRBV4-2 and TRBJ2-2; TCRdb proposes TRBD1, but this gene call is untestable without DNA. The CDR3 consists of 16 residues. A DNA sequence was not provided. CDR1 LGHNA and CDR2 YNFKEQ come from the germline V gene. Here the CDR3 reads CASSQEGGSLTGELFF.

CDR3 sequence: CASIASGYDTQYF. This rearrangement joins TRBV6-6 to TRBJ2-3; TCRdb names TRBD2, which stays unverified in the absence of DNA. The CDR3 length is 13 residues. No nucleotide data were recorded. Germline-derived CDR1 and CDR2 are MNHNY and SVGAGI (reference sequence).

The chain has TRBV6-1 and TRBJ1-6; TCRdb designates TRBD1, a call that cannot be tested without DNA. The CDR3 runs to 15 residues. No DNA sequence is on record. In germline, CDR1 is MNHNS, CDR2 SASEGT. The chain's CDR3 is CAIALLFQGNSPLHF.

The J gene is TRBJ2-7, the V gene TRBV6-6; TCRdb picks TRBD1, but there is no DNA to check that call. This CDR3 region has 14 residues. No DNA is given. Germline-derived CDR1 and CDR2 are MNHNY and SVGAGI (reference sequence). This CDR3 reads CASSEQTGDYEQYF.

The chain has TRBV5-6 and TRBJ1-2. The CDR3 runs 13 residues. Nucleotide data are not available. Germline loops: CDR1 SGHDT, CDR2 YYEEEE. The chain's CDR3 is CASRILQGGGYTF.

The CDR3 loop is CASRQGSSPLHF. This chain connects TRBV6-5 to TRBJ1-6; lacking DNA, the TRBD1 call made by TCRdb goes unchecked. The CDR3 length is 12 residues. No DNA sequence is on record. Germline V gene lookup returns CDR1 MNHEY and CDR2 SVGAGI.

The chain employs TRBV4-3 and TRBJ1-4. This CDR3 has 17 residues. There is no recorded DNA. Per the germline V gene, CDR1 is LGHNA and CDR2 is YSLEER. CDR3 residues: CASSQDLTGRGREKLFF.

The CDR3 sequence: CASSLTKRGATDTQYF. V gene TRBV28 combines with J gene TRBJ2-3; without DNA, the TCRdb call of TRBD2 cannot be checked. The CDR3 totals 16 residues. The entry carries no DNA sequence. In germline, CDR1 is MDHEN, CDR2 SYDVKM.

This chain uses TRBV11-2 with TRBJ2-2; TCRdb's D call of TRBD2 is untestable without DNA. This CDR3 spans 15 amino acids. The entry carries no DNA sequence. Germline assignment: CDR1 SGHAT and CDR2 FQNNGV. This chain's CDR3 is CASSLGVLGTGELFF.

The chain links TRBV19 to TRBJ2-7. Per germline, CDR1 LNHDA and CDR2 SQIVND (reference sequence). This CDR3 region has 14 residues. Only the protein is on record. CDR3: CASSKGVSSYEQYF.

The chain joins TRBV29-1 to TRBJ1-2; TCRdb proposes TRBD1, but this gene call is untestable without DNA. Germline CDR1 reads SQVTM; CDR2 reads ANQGSEA. The CDR3 has 11 residues. A DNA sequence was not provided. CDR3 protein: CSVGQNYGYTF.